A selection of T cell receptor beta chains follows, all from one sample in a study of shared clonotypes between healthy human individuals. Assay used: immunoSEQ multiplex PCR; TCRdb lists only in-frame clones, some missing. The data show some 1.5 million clones, about 98% seen once. Sequencing was carried out using naive CD4+ T cells sorted from blood. The receptors here all came from a man under 40 in good health. CDR3s include the opening cysteine and the closing phenylalanine or tryptophan.

J gene,V gene,CDR3 protein
TRBJ2-7,TRBV7-9,CASTLREGTEQYF
TRBJ2-7,TRBV28,CASSLPRRGRNPYEQYF
TRBJ2-7,TRBV19,CASSRTTSYYEQYF
TRBJ2-1,TRBV19,CASQRNEQFF
TRBJ2-2,TRBV30,CACYGRASGTGELFF
TRBJ2-1,TRBV29-1,CSGQSIYNEQFF
TRBJ1-2,TRBV6-5,CASRTGANYGYTF
TRBJ2-1,TRBV11-2,CASSLDGSSYNEQFF
TRBJ2-7,TRBV28,CASSVAFEQYF
TRBJ2-1,TRBV9,CASSVGRTGVYNEQFF
TRBJ1-5,TRBV9,CASSRTGTPETTQHF
TRBJ2-3,TRBV15,CATRGRGPRDIGRWDTQYF
TRBJ2-3,TRBV5-4,CASSLALTGFTDTQYF
TRBJ1-4,TRBV25-1,CASSAGQGYEKLFF
TRBJ2-3,TRBV6-1,CASRGSPGVADTQYF
TRBJ1-2,TRBV18,CASSPVAGQGVQSYGYTF
TRBJ1-4,TRBV5-1,CASSWGTGITNEKLFF
TRBJ1-2,TRBV5-6,CASIRTGLSYGYTF
TRBJ1-1,TRBV19,CASSVMAPLNTEAFF
TRBJ2-7,TRBV4-2,CASSQGQEGLAVYEQYF
TRBJ2-5,TRBV5-4,CASSPGTPGLETQYF
TRBJ1-1,TRBV4-1,CASSHPGQRNTEAFF
TRBJ2-1,TRBV11-2,CASSLGVSYNEQFF
TRBJ2-7,TRBV28,CASSSGTGAYEQYF
TRBJ2-2,TRBV7-9,CASSPRETSGIPGELFF
TRBJ1-5,TRBV15,CATSRVTPGSNQPQHF
TRBJ1-1,TRBV5-4,CASSLSSTEAFF
TRBJ2-1,TRBV9,CASSRSSSYNEQFF
TRBJ2-5,TRBV2,CASRRSTETQYF
TRBJ2-5,TRBV9,CASSAADRTQETQYF
TRBJ2-7,TRBV14,CASSHRGGTTYEQYF
TRBJ2-3,TRBV18,CASSPTSGSANTQYF
TRBJ2-1,TRBV29-1,CSVVGGTSSYNEQFF
TRBJ2-3,TRBV20-1,CSASGPDTQYF
TRBJ2-1,TRBV9,CASSVNREYYNEQFF
TRBJ1-1,TRBV7-2,CASSLAGGWNTEAFF
TRBJ2-1,TRBV7-9,CASSPGQGLDEQFF
TRBJ2-1,TRBV25-1,CASSETGGRTYNEQFF
TRBJ2-3,TRBV7-2,CASSLDRGDTQYF
TRBJ2-3,TRBV18,CASRTGDTQYF
TRBJ2-1,TRBV11-2,CASSSGASPVDNEQFF
TRBJ1-2,TRBV30,CAWTGRRPWGYTF
TRBJ2-2,TRBV29-1,CSVGTSGTGELFF
TRBJ2-3,TRBV10-3,CAIRLTSGRFTDTQYF
TRBJ1-1,TRBV27,CASSIFPGDRGNTEAFF
TRBJ1-2,TRBV5-1,CASSLAPPTNYGYTF
TRBJ1-1,TRBV6-5,CASRPLGKNTEAFF
TRBJ1-5,TRBV6-4,CASRGGPARINQPQHF
TRBJ2-7,TRBV15,CATSREPGQGGEQYF
TRBJ2-1,TRBV25-1,CASSEGPANEQFF
TRBJ2-5,TRBV18,CANNLAGGRETQYF
TRBJ1-1,TRBV21-1,CASSIQSSLAGTATEAFF
TRBJ2-7,TRBV25-1,CASSQISFGTTKIYEQYF
TRBJ2-3,TRBV9,CASSVVGAGITDTQYF
TRBJ2-1,TRBV29-1,CSVEEVYNEQFF
TRBJ2-1,TRBV29-1,CSVNPRRGEQFF
TRBJ2-5,TRBV11-3,CASSLGTGGVDGQYF
TRBJ2-3,TRBV29-1,CSVEAGGTPDTQYF
TRBJ2-7,TRBV18,CASSPFRDSSYEQYF
TRBJ2-1,TRBV28,CASSLSGGGYNEQFF